Presented here are 30 T cell receptor beta chains from one specimen sequenced in a study of esophageal squamous cell carcinoma under preoperative chemotherapy. The time point was: after preoperative PTX-NDP chemotherapy. TCRdb fed the PCR reads into MiXCR, producing one record per CDR3 protein. Found here are roughly 9,000 distinct CDR3 sequences, approximately 49% of them singletons; the top ten hold over 12%. Specimen collection occurred from a patient given preoperative chemotherapy. These receptors were obtained from a human donor with esophageal squamous cell carcinoma. The donor label of this sample is uncertain.

The chain links TRBV28 to TRBJ2-1; the match to TRBD2 covers 7 bases. V was clipped by 4 bases and J by 8 bases; unmatched bases: 14. CDR1 is MDHEN, CDR2 SYDVKM, per germline. The CDR3 length is 16 residues. This CDR3 is CASSSSTSVPRYEQFF. CDR3 nucleotides: TGTGCCAGCAGTTCCTCAACTAGCGTACCCCGTTATGAGCAGTTCTTC.

The V and J genes are TRBV6-1 and TRBJ1-6; D is possibly TRBD1 (6 bases). Germline lookup yields CDR1 MNHNS and CDR2 SASEGT. This CDR3 spans 16 amino acids. Deletions cut 2 bases from V and 3 bases from J, with 11 bases between. CDR3 nucleotides: TGTGCCAGCAGTGAACGGGACACCAACTATAATTCACCCCTCCACTTT. It is translated as CASSERDTNYNSPLHF.

This clonotype was counted a few times. The J gene is TRBJ2-1, the V gene TRBV6-1; 9 bases are a match to TRBD1. The CDR3 is 14 amino acids. Germline CDR1 reads MNHNS; CDR2 reads SASEGT. J gave up 2 bases and V 6 bases, and 2 bases lay outside the gene matches. The CDR3 coding sequence is TGTGCCAGCAGACAGGGGGCTCCCTACAATGAGCAGTTCTTC. It translates to CASRQGAPYNEQFF.

This chain connects TRBV6-1 to TRBJ2-4; 11 bases align to TRBD2. The DNA matches TRBJ2-7 better at its end, which makes the J call doubtful. The CDR3 covers 18 residues. Per germline, CDR1 MNHNS and CDR2 SASEGT. The CDR3 reads CASSEMPGGLAGGSEQYF. The DNA of the CDR3 is TGTGCCAGCAGTGAAATGCCCGGGGGCCTAGCGGGAGGAAGCGAGCAGTACTTC.

V gene TRBV6-1 combines with J gene TRBJ2-3; 7 nucleotides match TRBD2. This CDR3 spans 14 amino acids. V gave up 9 bases and J gave up 2 bases; unmatched junction bases: 8. Germline V lookup: CDR1 MNHNS, CDR2 SASEGT. CDR3 residues: CASGGGPSTDTQYF. In DNA form, the CDR3 reads TGTGCCAGTGGGGGGGGACCTTCCACAGATACGCAGTATTTT.

This clonotype is large. The rearrangement joins TRBV12-3 or TRBV12-4 to TRBJ2-3, with D possibly matching TRBD2 (5 bases). The CDR3 totals 15 residues. V was cut by 2 bases and J by 0 bases, with 9 bases left in between. DNA for the CDR3: TGTGCCAGCAGTTTAACCGGGATAAGCACAGATACGCAGTATTTT. Protein sequence: CASSLTGISTDTQYF.

The chain is built from TRBV6-1 and TRBJ2-1; D unresolved. CDR1 is MNHNS and CDR2 is SASEGT in the germline V gene. The CDR3 extends over 14 amino acids. V lost 3 bases and J 10 bases, leaving 16 bases between the germline ends. The CDR3 sequence is CASSEYSISYEQFF. The DNA for the CDR3 is TGTGCCAGCAGTGAGTACTCGATCTCCTACGAGCAGTTCTTC.

The chain has TRBV7-2 and TRBJ2-1; 8 bases are a match to TRBD2. V lost 5 bases, J lost 10 bases, and 13 bases stayed unmatched. From germline, CDR1 is SGHTA and CDR2 FQGNSA. This CDR3 region has 15 residues. CDR3 sequence reads: CASSPLRGGSYEQFF. The CDR3 nucleotides read TGTGCCAGCAGCCCCCTACGGGGGGGATCCTACGAGCAGTTCTTC.

This chain uses TRBV7-2 with TRBJ2-7, with D uncertain. Between the trimmed V and J ends, which lost 7 bases and 3 bases, there was a span of 19 bases. CDR3 length: 15 amino acids. CDR1 and CDR2 (germline): SGHTA, FQGNSA. The CDR3: CASTMALGPYYEQYF. As DNA, the CDR3 is TGTGCCAGCACCATGGCCCTCGGGCCCTACTACGAGCAGTACTTC.

This clonotype showed up many times. J is TRBJ1-4 and V is TRBV12-3 or TRBV12-4; a weak D match, TRBD1 (6 bases). The germline V and J ends were trimmed by 6 bases and 8 bases, with 16 bases remaining between them. The CDR3 is 14 residues long. The CDR3 DNA is TGTGCCAGCAGGCATCGGGACAACTACGAAAAACTGTTTTTT. Translating gives CASRHRDNYEKLFF.

As concerns this clonotype: At one end the junction does not follow the germline gene, possibly because of a read error. The chain joins TRBV23-1 to TRBJ2-4; D may be TRBD2 (7 bases). TRBV23-1 is annotated as an ORF whose role is uncertain. The CDR3 is 18 amino acids. In DNA, the CDR3 is TGCGCCAGTTGTCGAGTGGGGGGGGCGAGCGGTTTAAAAAACATCCAGTACTTC. Protein: CASCRVGGASGLKNIQYF.

At least ten counts were recorded for this clonotype. The rearrangement joins TRBV6-5 to TRBJ2-1; D call uncertain. The germline V gene encodes CDR1 MNHEY and CDR2 SVGAGI. There are 15 residues in the CDR3. V dropped 0 bases and J dropped 13 bases, with 19 bases sitting between them. The CDR3 DNA is TGTGCCAGCAGTTACTCGAAGTGGGCGACAAGAGAACAGTTCTTC. Translating gives CASSYSKWATREQFF.

Within the sample, this clonotype is medium-sized. The gene calls are TRBV6-1 and TRBJ2-1, with 7 bases identical to TRBD2. This CDR3 spans 14 amino acids. The trim removed 8 bases at V and 10 bases at J, leaving 14 bases unmatched. Per germline, CDR1 MNHNS and CDR2 SASEGT. The CDR3, as DNA: TGTGCCAGCGCCCGGACTAGTGAAGGTTTCGAGCAGTTCTTC. The encoded protein is CASARTSEGFEQFF.

The chain joins TRBV5-6 to TRBJ2-1; D is tentatively TRBD1 or TRBD2 (6 bases each). Germline values: CDR1 SGHDT, CDR2 YYEEEE. There are 13 residues in the CDR3. The V and J ends lost 2 bases and 13 bases respectively, with 16 bases between them. CDR3 protein: CASSFGPRGAQFF. As DNA, the CDR3 is TGTGCCAGCAGCTTTGGCCCAAGGGGGGCCCAGTTCTTC.

In its sample, this clonotype was seen a few times. The chain employs TRBV12-3 or TRBV12-4 and TRBJ2-1; 11 nucleotides align to TRBD1. Gene TRBJ2-7 matches the end of the DNA better, so the J call may be wrong. The length of the CDR3 is 14 residues. CDR3 amino acids: CASSPGTGGHEQYF. In DNA, the CDR3 is TGTGCCAGCAGTCCCGGGACAGGGGGACACGAGCAGTACTTC.

The chain couples TRBV6-1 to TRBJ2-3; D perhaps matches TRBD1 (6 bases). Germline V lookup: CDR1 MNHNS, CDR2 SASEGT. V shed 6 bases and J shed 5 bases, with 12 bases lying between them. The CDR3 is 13 residues long. In DNA, the CDR3 is TGTGCCAGCAGAACGACAGGTGTAGATACGCAGTATTTT. It codes for CASRTTGVDTQYF.

This clonotype has just a few counts. The rearrangement links TRBV6-1 to TRBJ2-3; TRBD2 matches 9 bases. The CDR3 consists of 15 residues. The V and J ends lost 3 bases and 1 base, in that order; junction bases with no gene match: 2. Germline loops: CDR1 MNHNS, CDR2 SASEGT. The CDR3 loop is CASSDWTSGTDTQYF. The CDR3 nucleotides are TGTGCCAGCAGTGATTGGACTAGCGGCACAGATACGCAGTATTTT.

This clonotype has just a few counts. The chain carries TRBV7-2 and TRBJ2-5; D ambiguous. The V and J ends lost 2 bases and 11 bases respectively, with 15 bases between them. This CDR3 is built from 13 residues. The V gene's germline CDR1 is SGHTA and CDR2 FQGNSA. The CDR3 DNA is TGTGCCAGCAGCTTATCATCCCTCAATGAGCAGTACTTC. Translating it yields CASSLSSLNEQYF.

This clonotype was counted only a few times. V gene TRBV10-1 combines with J gene TRBJ2-3, with D uncertain. This CDR3 region has 13 residues. The V end was cut by 2 bases, the J end by 2 bases, with 5 bases between. Germline CDR1 is WNHNN and CDR2 is SYGVQD (reference sequence). The CDR3 DNA sequence: TGCGCCAGCAGTGAGGGCCTCACAGATACGCAGTATTTT. Residues: CASSEGLTDTQYF.

This clonotype has just a few counts. Possible read error: a much larger clone is one base away. The chain has TRBV14 and TRBJ2-1, with TRBD2 as a possible D gene (5 bases). V was shortened by 3 bases and J by 10 bases, with 19 bases between the two germline ends. Germline-derived CDR1 and CDR2 are SGHDN and FVKESK. There are 15 residues in the CDR3. The CDR3 loop is CASSQTFSAGYEQFF. The CDR3 bases are TGTGCCAGCAGCCAGACGTTCTCCGCGGGCTACGAGCAGTTCTTC.

In regard to this clonotype: The junction departs from germline at one end; a sequencing error may be responsible. V is TRBV6-5 and J is TRBJ2-3, with TRBD2 matching 7 bases. Germline CDR1 is MNHEY and CDR2 is SVGAGI. The CDR3 totals 15 residues. The CDR3 loop reads CASSLAGTSKDIQYF. The CDR3, as DNA: TGTGCCAGCAGTTTAGCGGGTACTAGCAAAGATATTCAGTACTTT.

A note on this clonotype: The conserved phenylalanine or tryptophan normally closing the CDR3 is absent here, so this likely arose from a read error. The DNA is omitted, as the CDR3 cannot be located on it reliably, and the CDR3 follows TCRdb's listing. V is TRBV7-8 and J is TRBJ2-2; the table's D gene call, TRBD1, was not cross checked with the DNA. Per the germline V gene, CDR1 is SGHVS and CDR2 is FQNEAQ. Including both end residues, the CDR3 is 10 amino acids long. This CDR3 reads CASSRTGEFD.

This chain connects TRBV6-4 to TRBJ1-2; D call uncertain. CDR1 and CDR2 from the germline V gene are MRHNA and SNTAGT. The CDR3 spans 15 residues. Trimming removed 5 bases from V and 8 bases from J, with 21 bases in between. The CDR3 DNA reads as TGTGCCAGCAGTCGCTCAGAGGCCTCGGGGTACGGCTACACCTTC. Translating it yields CASSRSEASGYGYTF.

The V and J genes are TRBV9 and TRBJ2-1; tentative D call: TRBD1 (5 bases). Per germline, CDR1 SGDLS and CDR2 YYNGEE. V was cut by 2 bases and J by 0 bases, with 12 bases left in between. The CDR3 extends over 16 amino acids. The CDR3 DNA follows: TGTGCCAGCAGCGTCAGTCAGGGCGGCTCCTACAATGAGCAGTTCTTC. It translates to CASSVSQGGSYNEQFF. Full variable domain (missing parts from reference TRBV9 and TRBJ2-1): DSGVTQTPKHLITATGQRVTLRCSPRSGDLSVYWYQQSLDQGLQFLIQYYNGEERAKGNILERFSAQQFPDLHSELNLSSLELGDSALYFCASSVSQGGSYNEQFFGPGTRLTVL.

In its sample, this clonotype was seen once. This is likely a read error, given that the CDR3 carries no conserved phenylalanine or tryptophan at its end. The DNA is left out, because the CDR3 cannot be placed on it with certainty; the CDR3 is given as TCRdb lists it. This chain links TRBV7-2 with TRBJ2-3; the table's D gene call, TRBD2, was not cross checked with the DNA. The CDR3 is 18 residues long, ends included. Germline values: CDR1 SGHTA, CDR2 FQGNSA. The CDR3: CASSPSGRLARFEQYFGP.

This rearrangement joins TRBV12-3 or TRBV12-4 to TRBJ2-3; 7 bases line up with TRBD2. The CDR3 has 18 residues. J was trimmed by 0 bases and V by 6 bases; bases with no gene match: 15. CDR3 protein: CASSRDRLLAPSTDTQYF. DNA of the CDR3: TGTGCCAGCAGCCGGGACCGGTTACTAGCGCCTAGCACAGATACGCAGTATTTT.

The V and J genes are TRBV10-1 and TRBJ2-4; 8 nucleotides line up with TRBD2. Germline lookup yields CDR1 WNHNN and CDR2 SYGVQD (reference sequence). Germline trimming cut 6 bases from V and 2 bases from J; bases unmatched to any gene: 9. The CDR3 loop spans 16 amino acids. CDR3 amino acids: CASRGKRGRTKNIQYF. For the CDR3, the DNA is TGCGCCAGCAGGGGGAAGCGGGGGCGAACCAAAAACATTCAGTACTTC.

About this clonotype itself: The germline gene is not matched at one end of the junction; a read error may be the cause. V gene TRBV6-1 combines with J gene TRBJ2-4; 10 bases map to TRBD1. CDR3 length: 16 residues. Germline CDR1 reads MNHNS; CDR2 reads SASEGT. Written as DNA, the CDR3 is TGTGCCAGCAGTGCCCGGACAGGGGGTGCCACAGACATGCAGTATTTC. Translation: CASSARTGGATDMQYF.

The rearrangement joins TRBV11-2 to TRBJ2-3; D tentatively reads TRBD1 or TRBD2 (5 bases each). The germline V and J ends were trimmed by 1 base and 2 bases, with 10 bases remaining between them. The CDR3 is 15 amino acids. Germline V gene lookup returns CDR1 SGHAT and CDR2 FQNNGV. In nucleotides, the CDR3 is TGTGCCAGCAGCTTAGCCGGGACCGCCACAGATACGCAGTATTTT. Protein: CASSLAGTATDTQYF.

This clonotype counts as medium-sized. J is TRBJ2-2 and V is TRBV6-1, with D possibly being TRBD1 (6 bases). The CDR3 has 16 residues. Germline lookup yields CDR1 MNHNS and CDR2 SASEGT. V was trimmed by 1 base and J by 2 bases, leaving 11 bases between them. The CDR3 is CASSEGDRTNTGELFF. In DNA, the CDR3 is TGTGCCAGCAGTGAAGGTGACAGGACCAACACCGGGGAGCTGTTTTTT.